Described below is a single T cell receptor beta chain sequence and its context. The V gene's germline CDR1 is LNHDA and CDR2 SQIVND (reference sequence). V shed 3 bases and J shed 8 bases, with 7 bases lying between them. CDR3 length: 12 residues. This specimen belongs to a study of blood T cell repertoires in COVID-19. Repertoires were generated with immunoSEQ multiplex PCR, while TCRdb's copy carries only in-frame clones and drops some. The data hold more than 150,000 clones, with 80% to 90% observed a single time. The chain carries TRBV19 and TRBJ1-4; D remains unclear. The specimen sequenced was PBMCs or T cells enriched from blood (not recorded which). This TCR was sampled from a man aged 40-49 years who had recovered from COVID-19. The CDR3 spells CASSIHQEKLFF. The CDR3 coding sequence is TGTGCCAGTAGTATTCATCAGGAAAAACTGTTTTTT.